This record covers a single T cell receptor (beta chain). There is no known antigen for this receptor. There are no base qualities to consult, and no much larger clone falls within one base. Using the deep immunoSEQ assay, TCR CDR3 regions were amplified from genomic DNA by multiplex PCR. For each cell subset, the extracted genomic DNA was distributed evenly across all wells of several immunoSEQ 96-well plates, and each plate served as one replicate. For unsorted PBMC, roughly 0.3 ug of genomic DNA, equivalent to about 30,000 T cell genomes, went into each replicate PCR. Unsorted PBMC genomic DNA was sequenced across ten immunoSEQ deep assay plates. Purified libraries were measured with a Qubit 3.0 fluorometer, size-checked on a Bioanalyzer 2100, and measured again with the KAPA Library Quantification kit. Every immunoSEQ 96-well plate was sequenced on a dedicated single-read 150-cycle Illumina NextSeq 550 flow cell. For the original study's pipeline: The immunoSEQ output contained only junctional sequences without quality scores, so filtering could not match that applied to full-length reads. To assign V/J genes and CDR3, sequences were annotated using PyIR, a Python wrapper for IgBLAST v1.9, with IMGT germline references. Reads were filtered out if the reads had weak V/J assignments (E-value above 1e-6), no CDR3, stop codons, out-of-frame junctions, or ambiguous translated residues. V3J clonotypes were defined as sequences sharing an identical inferred V gene, J gene, and CDR3 amino acid sequence. Percentage overlap between repertoires was calculated by dividing the number of shared unique clonotypes by the size of the smaller repertoire. RTK rarefaction, the Chao1 estimator, and Recon v2.1 estimates of unobserved clonotypes were used to assess repertoire richness. Sourced from immuneACCESS, this table was stored by TCRdb with only in-frame sequences that have V and J called. A share of the clones is absent; for the studies checked, an unresolved V gene accounts for under half, and the remainder has no known explanation. That table furnishes V, J and clone size, whereas the DNA furnished D and trimming. The sample table lists hundreds of thousands of clones, roughly 77% of them with a count of one. Around 14% of the sample is taken by the ten largest.

The sample is drawn from a study of shared clonotypes between healthy human individuals (TCRdb year 2020). Concerning the study at large: A couple of women and a few men aged 18 to 49 years were included in the cohort. To estimate repertoire size and how much clonotypes are shared between individuals, the study performed deep sequencing of blood TCR repertoires from about 5 healthy adults. Different laboratories and diverse techniques were used to prepare libraries and sequence TCR repertoires, to increase sequencing depth and limit assay-specific biases. Between about 0.8 and 9 billion PBMCs per donor were obtained by leukapheresis. The paper's findings and limits, for the study overall: Only blood was sampled, and tissue TCR repertoires likely differ from those in blood. The genetic and exposure-history diversity represented was limited by the small number of donors. Pairwise subsampling indicated that sequencing depth was expected to affect the degree of clonotype sharing among donors.

The donors were healthy, HIV-negative adults who had no recently reported acute infections or vaccinations. Every donor was a Caucasian adult living in Nashville, Tennessee, USA. In the unsorted samples, 90 million to 100 million PBMCs were counted, and genomic DNA was extracted using the QIAamp DNA Blood Mini kit. Blood was collected by leukapheresis, and PBMCs were isolated by Ficoll-Histopaque density gradient centrifugation and then cryopreserved in liquid nitrogen vapor phase. V loses 2 bases, J loses 4 bases, and the germline ends lie 19 bases apart. The germline V gene specifies SGHRS as CDR1 and YFSETQ as CDR2. CDR3 length: 16 amino acids, cysteine to phenylalanine. The DNA shown is the 48-base CDR3, in frame from base 1.

The rearranged segments are TRBV5-1 and TRBJ2-7; the D gene is perhaps TRBD2, from 6 matching bases. The source material was PBMCs. The clonotype was recovered from a woman in her thirties or forties in good health. Some clones in this sample may be carry-over from other donors' samples. The bases read TGCGCCAGCAGCTTTGGATTATTGCGGGACGAGTACGAGCAGTACTTC. Its translation reads: CASSFGLLRDEYEQYF.